The 3 T cell receptor beta chains presented below share a single source sample, sequenced in a study of blood T cell repertoires in COVID-19 (TCRdb year 2020). Libraries were prepared through the immunoSEQ multiplex PCR assay. Drawn from immuneACCESS, this table holds only the in-frame rearrangements with V and J called that TCRdb kept. Clones are partly lost; checked studies trace under half to an unresolved V gene and leave the rest unexplained. For this sample the table gives about 110,000 clones, of which more than 80% were detected only once. The top ten hold nearly 5% of the sample. Material for sequencing was peripheral blood. Every receptor here comes from a man aged 35 to 55 with active or convalescent COVID-19.

The rearrangement links TRBV28 to TRBJ1-1; 8 positions match TRBD1. Germline CDR1 is MDHEN and CDR2 is SYDVKM. The J segment lost 1 base and the V segment lost 5 bases, leaving 6 bases of the junction unmatched. The CDR3 runs to 15 residues. The CDR3 here is CASSGGTGRNTEAFF. The CDR3 DNA is TGTGCCAGCAGTGGCGGGACAGGAAGGAACACTGAAGCTTTCTTT.

DNA for the CDR3: TGTGCCACCTCAGGGGGGCGCGGAGAGACCCAGTACTTC. Protein: CATSGGRGETQYF. The chain uses TRBV19 and TRBJ2-5, with D possibly TRBD1 on 7 matching bases. This CDR3 is built from 13 residues. Trimming removed 10 bases from V and 4 bases from J, with 16 bases in between. Germline lookup yields CDR1 LNHDA and CDR2 SQIVND (reference sequence).

The chain links TRBV4-3 to TRBJ1-2; tentative D call: TRBD1 (5 bases). The CDR3 is 17 residues long. Germline CDR1 reads LGHNA; CDR2 reads YSLEER. V lost 1 base, J lost 4 bases, and 19 bases lay in between. The CDR3 DNA follows: TGCGCCAGCAGCCAAGTATCAGGGCAAGGAAGTCTCTATGGCTACACCTTC. It is translated as CASSQVSGQGSLYGYTF.